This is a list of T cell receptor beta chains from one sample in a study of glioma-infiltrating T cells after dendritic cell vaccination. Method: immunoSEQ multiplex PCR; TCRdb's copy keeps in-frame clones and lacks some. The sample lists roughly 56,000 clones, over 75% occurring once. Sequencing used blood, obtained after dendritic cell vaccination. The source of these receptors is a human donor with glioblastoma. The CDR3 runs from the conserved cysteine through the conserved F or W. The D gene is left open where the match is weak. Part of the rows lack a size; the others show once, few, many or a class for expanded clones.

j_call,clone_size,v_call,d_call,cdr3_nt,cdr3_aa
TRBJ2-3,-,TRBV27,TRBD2,TGTGCCAGCAGTTCAAGGACTAGGTGGACAGATACGCAGTATTTT,CASSSRTRWTDTQYF
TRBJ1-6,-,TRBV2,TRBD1,TGTGCCAGCAGCCTGACAGGGCCACCCCTCCACTTT,CASSLTGPPLHF
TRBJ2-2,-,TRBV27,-,TGTGCCAGCAGGGAACAGGGAAACGCGAACACCGGGGAGCTGTTTTTT,CASREQGNANTGELFF
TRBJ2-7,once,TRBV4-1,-,TGCGCCAGCAGCCCTGGAGGGACGACAGCTTACGAGCAGTACTTC,CASSPGGTTAYEQYF
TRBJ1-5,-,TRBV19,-,TGTGCCAGTAGCCCCCTAAGCCGCAATCAGCCCCAGCATTTT,CASSPLSRNQPQHF
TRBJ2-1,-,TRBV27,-,TGTGCCAGCAGTTTTAGCGCCTACAATGAGCAGTTCTTC,CASSFSAYNEQFF
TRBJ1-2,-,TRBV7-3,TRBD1,TGTGCCAGCAGCAACCGGGACAGGGGTGCGCGGGGCTACACCTTC,CASSNRDRGARGYTF
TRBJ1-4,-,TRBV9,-,TGTGCCAGCAGCGTAGCCGGGGAAAAACTGTTTTTT,CASSVAGEKLFF
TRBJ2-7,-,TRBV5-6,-,TGTGCCAGCAGCCCCAGGGTACCCTACGAGCAGTACTTC,CASSPRVPYEQYF
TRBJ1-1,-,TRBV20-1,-,TGCAGTGCTAGTGCGTCTGAAGCTTTCTTT,CSASASEAFF
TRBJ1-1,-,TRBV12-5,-,TGTGCTAGTGGCCCTAGCAGATTTAACACTGAAGCTTTCTTT,CASGPSRFNTEAFF
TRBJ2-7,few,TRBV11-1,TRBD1,TGTGCCAGCAGCTTAGGCGCCAGGGGGTTCTCCTACGAGCAGTACTTC,CASSLGARGFSYEQYF
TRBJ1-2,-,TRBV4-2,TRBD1,TGTGCCAGCAGCCAAGTTAACAGGGGGGCTTTTGGCTACACCTTC,CASSQVNRGAFGYTF
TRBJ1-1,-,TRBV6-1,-,TGTGCCAGCAGTCGGCGGGAGAACACTGAAGCTTTCTTT,CASSRRENTEAFF
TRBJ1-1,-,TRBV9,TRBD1,TGTGCCAGCAGCCCGACAGGGTCTGAAGCTTTCTTT,CASSPTGSEAFF
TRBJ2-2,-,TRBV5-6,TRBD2,TGTGCCAGCAGCTTACCTAGCGGGGGGCTCACCGGGGAGCTGTTTTTT,CASSLPSGGLTGELFF
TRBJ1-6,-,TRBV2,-,TGTGCCAGCAGCCCCCGGAGCTCCTATAATTCACCCCTCCACTTT,CASSPRSSYNSPLHF
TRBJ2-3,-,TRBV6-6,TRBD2,TGTGCCAGCAGGGGGACTAGCGGTCCGGCAGATACGCAGTATTTT,CASRGTSGPADTQYF
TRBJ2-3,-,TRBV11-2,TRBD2,TGTGCCAGCAGCAAACTAGCGGGGCTGCTGCAGTATTTT,CASSKLAGLLQYF
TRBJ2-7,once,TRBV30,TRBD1,TGTGCCTGGAGAGGGACAGGAATTCTCCCCTACGAGCAGTACTTC,CAWRGTGILPYEQYF
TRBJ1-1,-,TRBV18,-,TGTGCCAGCTCCTATAACGTTGAGAACACTGAAGCTTTCTTT,CASSYNVENTEAFF
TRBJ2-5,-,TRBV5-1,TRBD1,TGCGCCAGCGGCTTCCAGACAGGGGGCGTCGAGACCCAGTACTTC,CASGFQTGGVETQYF
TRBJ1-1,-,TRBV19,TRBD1,TGTGCCACCGTGGACAGGTACACTGAAGCTTTCTTT,CATVDRYTEAFF
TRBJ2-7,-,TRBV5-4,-,TGTGCCAGCAGCCCCGGACAGTTTTCTAACTACGAGCAGTACTTC,CASSPGQFSNYEQYF
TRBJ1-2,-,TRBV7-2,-,TGTGCCAGCGGCCCGCCGGGTCCCGGGGGTGGCTACACCTTC,CASGPPGPGGGYTF
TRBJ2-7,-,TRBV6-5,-,TGTGCCAGCAGTCTAGGGGGGGCGGGCTCTTACGAGCAGTACTTC,CASSLGGAGSYEQYF
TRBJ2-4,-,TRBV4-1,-,TGCGCCAGCAGCCCGAACCGAGGGCAGACGGACATTCAGTACTTC,CASSPNRGQTDIQYF
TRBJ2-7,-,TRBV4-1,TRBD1,TGCGCCAGCAGCCCAAAAGACAGGGGAAACATCTACGAGCAGTACTTC,CASSPKDRGNIYEQYF
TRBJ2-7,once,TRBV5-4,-,TGTGCCAGCAGCTTGGACAGGGAATTCTACGAGCAGTACTTC,CASSLDREFYEQYF
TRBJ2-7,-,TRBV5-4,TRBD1,TGTGCCAGCAGCCCCCGGACAGGAGGCTACGAGCAGTACTTC,CASSPRTGGYEQYF
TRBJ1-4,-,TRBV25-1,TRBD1,TGTGCCAGCAGTGGGTCTCAGGGGGCAGGGGAAAAACTGTTTTTT,CASSGSQGAGEKLFF
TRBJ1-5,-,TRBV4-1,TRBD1,TGCGCCAGCAGCCAAGATTGGCAGGGGGATCAGCCCCAGCATTTT,CASSQDWQGDQPQHF
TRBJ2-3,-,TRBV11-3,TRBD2,TGTGCCAGCAGCTCTCCTAGCGGGGGGGACACAGATACGCAGTATTTT,CASSSPSGGDTDTQYF
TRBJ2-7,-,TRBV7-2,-,TGTGCCAGCAGCTTGGAGCTTGGCGAGCAGTACTTC,CASSLELGEQYF
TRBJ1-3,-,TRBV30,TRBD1,TGTGCCTGGAAAATGGGACAGAGCTCTGGAAACACCATATATTTT,CAWKMGQSSGNTIYF
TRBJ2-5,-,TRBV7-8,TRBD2,TGTGCCAGCAGCGGTAGGGCTAGCGGGGGTAGGGAGACCCAGTACTTC,CASSGRASGGRETQYF
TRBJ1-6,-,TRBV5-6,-,TGTGCCAGCAGCTTGTTGGGTCCGGGTTCACCCCTCCACTTT,CASSLLGPGSPLHF
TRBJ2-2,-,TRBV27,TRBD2,TGTGCCAGCAGAGCGGGGTCTTACACCGGGGAGCTGTTTTTT,CASRAGSYTGELFF
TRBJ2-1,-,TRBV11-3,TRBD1,TGTGCCAGCAGCTTAGATTTCCAGGGGGTCAATGAGCAGTTCTTC,CASSLDFQGVNEQFF
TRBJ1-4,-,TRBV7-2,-,TGTGCCAGCAGCTTACTTCTCGGCAGGGTAGGGCCCAAACTGTTTTTT,CASSLLLGRVGPKLFF